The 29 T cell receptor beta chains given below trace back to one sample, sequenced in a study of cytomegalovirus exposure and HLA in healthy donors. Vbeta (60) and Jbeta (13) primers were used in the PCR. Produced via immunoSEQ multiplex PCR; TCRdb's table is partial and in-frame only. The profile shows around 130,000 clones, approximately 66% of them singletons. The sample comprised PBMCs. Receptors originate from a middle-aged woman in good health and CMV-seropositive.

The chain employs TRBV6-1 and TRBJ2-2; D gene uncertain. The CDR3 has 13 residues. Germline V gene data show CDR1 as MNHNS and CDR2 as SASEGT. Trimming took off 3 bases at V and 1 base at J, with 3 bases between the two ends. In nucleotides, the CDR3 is TGTGCCAGCAGTGACATGAACACCGGGGAGCTGTTTTTT. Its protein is CASSDMNTGELFF.

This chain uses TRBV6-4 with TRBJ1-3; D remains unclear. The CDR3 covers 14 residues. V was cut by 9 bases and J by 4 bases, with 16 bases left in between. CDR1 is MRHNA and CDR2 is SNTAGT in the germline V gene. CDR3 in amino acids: CARSRGSAGNTIYF. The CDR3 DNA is TGTGCCAGGTCGCGGGGATCCGCCGGAAACACCATATATTTT.

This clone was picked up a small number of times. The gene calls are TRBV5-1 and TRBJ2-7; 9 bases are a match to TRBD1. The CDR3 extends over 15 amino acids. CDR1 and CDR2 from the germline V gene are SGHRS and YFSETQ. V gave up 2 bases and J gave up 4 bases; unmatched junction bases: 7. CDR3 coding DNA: TGCGCCAGCAGCTTAAACCGGGACAGGGCTTACGAGCAGTACTTC. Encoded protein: CASSLNRDRAYEQYF. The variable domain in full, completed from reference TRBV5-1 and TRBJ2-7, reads KAGVTQTPRYLIKTRGQQVTLSCSPISGHRSVSWYQQTPGQGLQFLFEYFSETQRNKGNFPGRFSGRQFSNSRSEMNVSTLELGDSALYLCASSLNRDRAYEQYFGPGTRLTVT.

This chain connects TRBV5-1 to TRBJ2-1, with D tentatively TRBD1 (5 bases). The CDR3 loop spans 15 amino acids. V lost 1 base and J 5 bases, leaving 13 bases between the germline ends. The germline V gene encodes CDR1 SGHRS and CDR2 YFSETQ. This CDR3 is CASSLWLKDNNEQFF. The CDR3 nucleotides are TGCGCCAGCAGCTTGTGGCTGAAGGACAACAATGAGCAGTTCTTC.

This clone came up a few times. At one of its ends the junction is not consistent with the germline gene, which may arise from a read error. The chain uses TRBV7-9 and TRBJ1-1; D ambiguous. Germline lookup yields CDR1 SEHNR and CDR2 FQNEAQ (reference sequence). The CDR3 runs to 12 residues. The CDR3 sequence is CSSSLTGGEAFF. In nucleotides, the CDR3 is TGTTCCAGCAGTTTAACGGGTGGGGAAGCTTTCTTT.

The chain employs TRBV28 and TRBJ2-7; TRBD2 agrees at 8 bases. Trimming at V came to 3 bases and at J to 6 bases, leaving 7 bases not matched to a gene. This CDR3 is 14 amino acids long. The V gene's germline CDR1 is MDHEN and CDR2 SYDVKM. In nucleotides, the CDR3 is TGTGCCAGCAGTTTCGACAGCGGGAGATTCGAGCAGTACTTC. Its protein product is CASSFDSGRFEQYF.

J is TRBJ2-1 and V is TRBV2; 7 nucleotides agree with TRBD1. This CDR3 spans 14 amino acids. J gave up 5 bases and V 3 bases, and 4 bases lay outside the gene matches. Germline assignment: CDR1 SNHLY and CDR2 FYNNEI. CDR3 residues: CASSDRGTNNEQFF. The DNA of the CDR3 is TGTGCCAGCAGTGACAGGGGGACGAACAATGAGCAGTTCTTC.

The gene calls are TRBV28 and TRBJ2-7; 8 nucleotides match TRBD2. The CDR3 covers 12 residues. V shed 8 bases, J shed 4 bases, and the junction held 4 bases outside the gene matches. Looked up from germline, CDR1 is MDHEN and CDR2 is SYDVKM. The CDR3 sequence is CASRREAYEQYF. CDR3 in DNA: TGTGCCAGCCGGCGGGAGGCATACGAGCAGTACTTC.

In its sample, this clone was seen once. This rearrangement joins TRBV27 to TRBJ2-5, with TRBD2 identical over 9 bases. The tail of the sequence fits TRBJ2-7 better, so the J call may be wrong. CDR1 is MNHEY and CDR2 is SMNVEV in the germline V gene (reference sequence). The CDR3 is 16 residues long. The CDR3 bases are TGTGCCAGCAGGAGACTAGCGGCCGGGAGCTCCTACGAGCAGTACTTC. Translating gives CASRRLAAGSSYEQYF.

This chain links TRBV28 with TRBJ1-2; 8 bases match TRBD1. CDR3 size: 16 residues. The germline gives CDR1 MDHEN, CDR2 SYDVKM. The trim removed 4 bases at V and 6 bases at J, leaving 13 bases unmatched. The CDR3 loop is CASSSHQGADLDGYTF. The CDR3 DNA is TGTGCCAGCAGTTCCCATCAGGGGGCGGATTTAGATGGCTACACCTTC.

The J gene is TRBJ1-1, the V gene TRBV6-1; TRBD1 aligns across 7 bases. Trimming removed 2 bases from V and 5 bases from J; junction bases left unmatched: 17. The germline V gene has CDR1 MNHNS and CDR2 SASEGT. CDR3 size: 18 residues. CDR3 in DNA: TGTGCCAGCAGTGAAATGTTATGGCGGAAGGGGGCGCGGACTGAAGCTTTCTTT. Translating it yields CASSEMLWRKGARTEAFF.

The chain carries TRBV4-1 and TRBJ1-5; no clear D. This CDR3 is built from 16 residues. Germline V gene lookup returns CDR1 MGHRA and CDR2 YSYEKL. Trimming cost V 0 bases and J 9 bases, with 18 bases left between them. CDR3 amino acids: CASSQEGAGRSVPQHF. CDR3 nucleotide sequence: TGCGCCAGCAGCCAAGAAGGAGCGGGGAGGTCGGTGCCCCAGCATTTT.

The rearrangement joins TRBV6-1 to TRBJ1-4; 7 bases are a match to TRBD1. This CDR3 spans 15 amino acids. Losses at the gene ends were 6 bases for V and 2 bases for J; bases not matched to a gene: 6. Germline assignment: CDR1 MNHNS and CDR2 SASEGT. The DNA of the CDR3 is TGTGCCAGCAGAGAACCAGGGGGGACTAATGAAAAACTGTTTTTT. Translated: CASREPGGTNEKLFF.

The CDR3 DNA sequence: TGTGCCAGCAGCTTAGAGGAGGGTATGCACGCTGAAGCTTTCTTT. It codes for CASSLEEGMHAEAFF. The chain combines TRBV7-9 with TRBJ1-1; no reliable D call. V was clipped by 1 base and J by 6 bases, with 15 bases between them. The CDR3 is 15 residues long. Germline V CDR1 and CDR2: SEHNR, FQNEAQ (reference sequence).

CDR3 residues: CATSNRRGSVQWETQYF. The CDR3 DNA reads TGTGCCACCAGTAACCGTCGGGGTTCAGTACAATGGGAGACCCAGTACTTC. The V and J genes are TRBV15 and TRBJ2-5, with D tentatively TRBD2 (5 bases). The germline gives CDR1 LNHNV, CDR2 YYDKDF (reference sequence). There are 17 residues in the CDR3. Trimming shortened V by 6 bases and J by 5 bases, and 25 bases separated the two germline ends.

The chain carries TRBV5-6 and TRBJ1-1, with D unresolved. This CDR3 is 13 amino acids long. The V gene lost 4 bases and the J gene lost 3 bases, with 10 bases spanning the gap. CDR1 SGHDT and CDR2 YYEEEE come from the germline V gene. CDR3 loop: CASSTGLDTEAFF. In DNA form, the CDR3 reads TGTGCCAGCAGCACCGGTCTAGACACTGAAGCTTTCTTT. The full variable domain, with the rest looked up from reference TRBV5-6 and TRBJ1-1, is DAGVTQSPTHLIKTRGQQVTLRCSPKSGHDTVSWYQQALGQGPQFIFQYYEEEERQRGNFPDRFSGHQFPNYSSELNVNALLLGDSALYLCASSTGLDTEAFFGQGTRLTVV.

The DNA of the CDR3 is TGTGCCAGCAGTGAACGGAATCGGGGCACTGAAGCTTTCTTT. Translated, it gives CASSERNRGTEAFF. The chain recombines TRBV2 with TRBJ1-1; D unclear. The V gene lost 2 bases and the J gene lost 4 bases, with 11 bases spanning the gap. The CDR3 spans 14 residues. Germline V CDR1 and CDR2: SNHLY, FYNNEI.

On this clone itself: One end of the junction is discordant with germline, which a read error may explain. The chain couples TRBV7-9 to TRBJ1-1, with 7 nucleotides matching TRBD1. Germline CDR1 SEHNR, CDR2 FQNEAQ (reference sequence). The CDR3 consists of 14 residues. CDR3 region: CSSSLDRVYTEAFF. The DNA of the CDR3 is TGTTCCAGCAGCCTAGACAGGGTCTACACTGAAGCTTTCTTT.

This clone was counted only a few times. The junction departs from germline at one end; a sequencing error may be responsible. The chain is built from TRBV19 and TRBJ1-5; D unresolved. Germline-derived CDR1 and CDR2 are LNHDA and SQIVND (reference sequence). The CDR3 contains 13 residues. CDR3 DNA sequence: TGTGCCAGTAGTATAGATCAGGAGGTGCCAGAGAATTTT. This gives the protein CASSIDQEVPENF.

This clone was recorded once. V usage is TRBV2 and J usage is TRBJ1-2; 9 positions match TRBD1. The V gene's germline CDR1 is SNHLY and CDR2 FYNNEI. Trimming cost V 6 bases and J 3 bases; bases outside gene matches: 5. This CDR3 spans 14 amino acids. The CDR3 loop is CASSLQGADYGYTF. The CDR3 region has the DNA TGTGCCAGCAGCCTACAGGGGGCGGACTATGGCTACACCTTC.

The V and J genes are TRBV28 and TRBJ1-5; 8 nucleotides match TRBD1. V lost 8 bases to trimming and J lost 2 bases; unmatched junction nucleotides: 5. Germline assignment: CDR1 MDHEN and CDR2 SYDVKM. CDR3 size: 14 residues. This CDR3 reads CASQGAVGNQPQHF. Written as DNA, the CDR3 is TGTGCCAGCCAGGGGGCGGTAGGCAATCAGCCCCAGCATTTT.

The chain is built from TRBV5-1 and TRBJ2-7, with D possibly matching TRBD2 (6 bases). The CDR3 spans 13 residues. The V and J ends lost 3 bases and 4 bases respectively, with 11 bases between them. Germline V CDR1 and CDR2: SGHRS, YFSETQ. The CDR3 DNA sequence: TGCGCCAGCAGCTCCATCGGGGGTTACGAGCAGTACTTC. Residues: CASSSIGGYEQYF.

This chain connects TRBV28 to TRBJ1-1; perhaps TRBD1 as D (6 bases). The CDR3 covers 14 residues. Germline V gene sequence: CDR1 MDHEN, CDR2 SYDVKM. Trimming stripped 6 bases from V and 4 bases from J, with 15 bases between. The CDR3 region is CASSPGGPSTEAFF. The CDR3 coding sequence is TGTGCCAGCAGCCCCGGGGGGCCGAGCACTGAAGCTTTCTTT.

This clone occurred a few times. The CDR3 region has the DNA TGCGCCAGCAGCTTAAGCGGGTCCAACTACGAGCAGTACTTC. Translating it yields CASSLSGSNYEQYF. The chain is built from TRBV5-1 and TRBJ2-7; a possible D gene is TRBD2 (6 bases). Trimming removed 2 bases at V and 3 bases at J, with 12 bases between. Germline V gives CDR1 SGHRS, CDR2 YFSETQ. This CDR3 region has 14 residues. Drawing the rest from reference TRBV5-1 and TRBJ2-7, the complete variable domain is KAGVTQTPRYLIKTRGQQVTLSCSPISGHRSVSWYQQTPGQGLQFLFEYFSETQRNKGNFPGRFSGRQFSNSRSEMNVSTLELGDSALYLCASSLSGSNYEQYFGPGTRLTVT.

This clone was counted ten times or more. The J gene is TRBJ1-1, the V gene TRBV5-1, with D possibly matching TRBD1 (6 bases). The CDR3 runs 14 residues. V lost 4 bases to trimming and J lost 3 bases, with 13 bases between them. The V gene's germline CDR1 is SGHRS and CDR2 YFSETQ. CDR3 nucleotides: TGCGCCAGCAGCACCAGGGGATCGGACACTGAAGCTTTCTTT. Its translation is CASSTRGSDTEAFF.

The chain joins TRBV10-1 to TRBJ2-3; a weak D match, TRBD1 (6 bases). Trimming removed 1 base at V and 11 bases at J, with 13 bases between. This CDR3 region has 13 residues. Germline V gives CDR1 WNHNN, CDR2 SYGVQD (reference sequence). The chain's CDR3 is CASSEYRDREQYF. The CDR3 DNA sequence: TGCGCCAGCAGTGAGTACAGGGATCGGGAGCAGTATTTT.

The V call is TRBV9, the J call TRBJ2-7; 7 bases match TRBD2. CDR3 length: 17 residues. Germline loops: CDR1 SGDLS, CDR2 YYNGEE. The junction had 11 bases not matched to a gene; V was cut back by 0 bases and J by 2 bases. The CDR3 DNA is TGTGCCAGCAGCGTAGGGTCGCGGGCGGGAGTTCCCTACGAGCAGTACTTC. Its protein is CASSVGSRAGVPYEQYF.

CDR3 in DNA: TGTGCCACCAGCAGACCTGGACTAGCGGGAGGAGGAGAGACCCAGTACTTC. Translating it yields CATSRPGLAGGGETQYF. The chain joins TRBV15 to TRBJ2-5, with 14 bases identical to TRBD2. With 2 bases clipped from V and 4 bases from J, the junction kept 6 bases outside the gene matches. The CDR3 totals 17 residues. Per germline, CDR1 LNHNV and CDR2 YYDKDF (reference sequence).

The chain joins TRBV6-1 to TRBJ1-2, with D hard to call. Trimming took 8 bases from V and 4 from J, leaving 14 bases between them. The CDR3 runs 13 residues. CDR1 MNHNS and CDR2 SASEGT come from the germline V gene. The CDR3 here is CASDSGSSYGYTF. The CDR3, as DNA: TGTGCCAGCGATTCGGGGTCAAGCTATGGCTACACCTTC.